These 23 T cell receptor beta chains were sequenced from one sample in a study of OX40 agonist ivuxolimab in advanced cancers. Libraries were prepared by immunoSEQ multiplex PCR; TCRdb keeps only in-frame clonotypes and omits some of them. This sample yields about 39,000 clones, of which roughly 92% are seen a single time; less than 25% belongs to the top ten. This material consisted of CD4+ or CD8+ T cells sorted from blood, taken in a trial of the OX40 agonist ivuxolimab. The receptor set was obtained from an adult with an advanced solid tumor such as melanoma, head and neck, liver or kidney cancer.

The chain combines TRBV5-5 with TRBJ2-1, with D possibly being TRBD2 (6 bases). CDR1 and CDR2 from the germline V gene are SGHKS and YYEKEE (reference sequence). This CDR3 has 12 amino acids. Trimming pared 7 bases from V and 9 bases from J, leaving 14 bases between. Written as DNA, the CDR3 is TGTGCCAGCGGGGAGGCATCGGTTGAGCAGTTCTTC. Its protein product is CASGEASVEQFF.

The rearrangement uses TRBV12-5 and TRBJ2-1; no firm D call. Germline V gene data show CDR1 as LGHNT and CDR2 as FRNRAP. The CDR3 is made up of 14 amino acids. The ends were cut back, 5 bases at V and 5 bases at J, with 13 bases in the middle. CDR3 sequence (DNA): TGTGCTAGTGGTCCTGAAGACGGAAACAATGAGCAGTTCTTC. Residues: CASGPEDGNNEQFF.

J is TRBJ2-7 and V is TRBV7-9; maybe TRBD2 (8 bases). V was shortened by 3 bases and J by 6 bases, with 18 bases between the two germline ends. This CDR3 is built from 15 residues. CDR1 SEHNR and CDR2 FQNEAQ come from the germline V gene (reference sequence). The chain's CDR3 is CASSLGPGGLGEQYF. The CDR3 region has the DNA TGTGCCAGCAGCTTGGGGCCAGGGGGACTAGGCGAGCAGTACTTC. Drawing the rest from reference TRBV7-9 and TRBJ2-7, the complete variable domain is DTGVSQNPRHKITKRGQNVTFRCDPISEHNRLYWYRQTLGQGPEFLTYFQNEAQLEKSRLLSDRFSAERPKGSFSTLEIQRTEQGDSAMYLCASSLGPGGLGEQYFGPGTRLTVT.

This rearrangement joins TRBV4-3 to TRBJ2-3; D is unclear. Germline loops: CDR1 LGHNA, CDR2 YSLEER. V lost 0 bases and J 1 base, leaving 14 bases between the germline ends. The CDR3 is made up of 17 amino acids. As DNA, the CDR3 is TGCGCCAGCAGCCAAGAGTTTTTCTCGAGCGGCACAGATACGCAGTATTTT. Protein: CASSQEFFSSGTDTQYF.

This chain connects TRBV4-1 to TRBJ2-7; D is possibly TRBD1 (6 bases). CDR3 length: 14 residues. V was pared by 5 bases and J by 1 base, with 12 bases between. Per the germline V gene, CDR1 is MGHRA and CDR2 is YSYEKL. The CDR3 spells CASSTPGTSYEQYF. Here the CDR3 DNA reads TGCGCCAGCAGCACGCCCGGGACATCCTACGAGCAGTACTTC.

The gene calls are TRBV4-1 and TRBJ2-7; D is possibly TRBD1 or TRBD2 (5 bases each). The length of the CDR3 is 12 residues. V was clipped by 5 bases and J by 5 bases, with 10 bases between them. The germline CDR1 and CDR2 sequences are MGHRA and YSYEKL. The CDR3 DNA is TGCGCCAGCAGCTCAGAGGGGCACGAGCAGTACTTC. This sequence encodes CASSSEGHEQYF.

CDR3 nucleotides: TGTGCCAGCACCCCATTACTAGCGGGAGGGCACGAGCAGTACTTC. It encodes CASTPLLAGGHEQYF. The J gene is TRBJ2-7, the V gene TRBV28; the match to TRBD2 covers 13 bases. Germline V gene data show CDR1 as MDHEN and CDR2 as SYDVKM. CDR3 length: 15 amino acids. V was pared by 7 bases and J by 5 bases, with 8 bases of the junction left unmatched.

The DNA of the CDR3 is TGTGCCAGCAGCCCCCGGGTTGGGGCGTACACCGGGGAGCTGTTTTTT. Translated, it gives CASSPRVGAYTGELFF. J is TRBJ2-2 and V is TRBV7-6; TRBD1 is a possible D gene (5 bases). The CDR3 loop spans 16 amino acids. Germline loops: CDR1 SGHVS, CDR2 FNYEAQ. Trimming stripped 5 bases from V and 3 bases from J, with 16 bases between.

The chain combines TRBV28 with TRBJ2-7; D is undetermined. Trimming shortened V by 3 bases and J by 2 bases, and 14 bases separated the two germline ends. CDR1 and CDR2 (germline): MDHEN, SYDVKM. The CDR3 has 15 residues. For the CDR3, the DNA is TGTGCCAGCAGTTTTGGGCAGGCGAGCACCTACGAGCAGTACTTC. Translating it yields CASSFGQASTYEQYF.

In this sample, this clone turned up a few times. The chain uses TRBV5-1 and TRBJ1-1, with D unclear. Looked up from germline, CDR1 is SGHRS and CDR2 is YFSETQ. CDR3 length equals 13 residues. The V and J ends lost 5 bases and 0 bases respectively, with 8 bases between them. The DNA for the CDR3 is TGCGCCAGCAGTGAGAGCATGAACACTGAAGCTTTCTTT. This translates into CASSESMNTEAFF.

V usage is TRBV28 and J usage is TRBJ2-1; weak D call: TRBD1 (5 bases). In germline, CDR1 is MDHEN, CDR2 SYDVKM. The CDR3 totals 15 residues. The germline V and J ends were trimmed by 3 bases and 12 bases, with 21 bases remaining between them. CDR3 sequence: CASSFLEGALGGQFF. The CDR3 DNA reads TGTGCCAGCAGTTTTTTGGAAGGGGCATTGGGCGGGCAGTTCTTC.

V gene TRBV7-9 combines with J gene TRBJ2-7, with TRBD2 matching 12 bases. This CDR3 has 15 residues. With 8 bases clipped from V and 4 bases from J, the junction kept 9 bases outside the gene matches. Germline lookup yields CDR1 SEHNR and CDR2 FQNEAQ (reference sequence). CDR3 residues: CASGGRLAGGYEQYF. The CDR3 DNA sequence: TGTGCCAGCGGGGGCCGTCTAGCGGGAGGGTACGAGCAGTACTTC.

The chain has TRBV19 and TRBJ1-5; D unresolved. The CDR3 runs 14 residues. Germline-derived CDR1 and CDR2 are LNHDA and SQIVND (reference sequence). V lost 3 bases and J lost 3, with 9 bases in between. The CDR3 bases are TGTGCCAGTAGTATGGGAGGTACCAATCAGCCCCAGCATTTT. It specifies CASSMGGTNQPQHF.

The gene calls are TRBV5-1 and TRBJ2-1; D uncertain. The CDR3 has 15 residues. Germline V gene data show CDR1 as SGHRS and CDR2 as YFSETQ. The V and J ends lost 2 bases and 5 bases respectively, with 14 bases between them. The CDR3 is CASSLFRQTDNEQFF. The CDR3 DNA follows: TGCGCCAGCAGCTTATTTCGACAAACCGACAATGAGCAGTTCTTC.

The rearrangement joins TRBV15 to TRBJ2-2, with D perhaps TRBD1 (5 bases). V shed 0 bases and J shed 1 base, with 6 bases lying between them. This CDR3 is built from 15 residues. Germline V gene lookup returns CDR1 LNHNV and CDR2 YYDKDF (reference sequence). The CDR3 spells CATSRDTGNTGELFF. DNA for the CDR3: TGTGCCACCAGCAGAGATACAGGGAACACCGGGGAGCTGTTTTTT.

V and J are TRBV27 and TRBJ2-7; TRBD1 is a possible D gene (5 bases). Germline values: CDR1 MNHEY, CDR2 SMNVEV (reference sequence). V lost 4 bases and J lost 0, with 10 bases in between. The CDR3 runs 14 residues. The CDR3 here is CASSSARDSYEQYF. The DNA of the CDR3 is TGTGCCAGCAGTTCCGCCAGGGACTCCTACGAGCAGTACTTC.

The V call is TRBV29-1, the J call TRBJ2-1; D not certain. This CDR3 is 16 amino acids long. Trimming removed 0 bases at V and 0 bases at J, with 12 bases between. Germline lookup yields CDR1 SQVTM and CDR2 ANQGSEA. CDR3 DNA: TGCAGCGTTGAAGAACGGGCTGTCATCTCCTACAATGAGCAGTTCTTC. This sequence encodes CSVEERAVISYNEQFF.

V gene TRBV9 combines with J gene TRBJ1-3; D is undetermined. Trimming removed 5 bases at V and 4 bases at J, with 4 bases between. This CDR3 spans 11 amino acids. Per the germline V gene, CDR1 is SGDLS and CDR2 is YYNGEE. CDR3 sequence: CASSNGNTIYF. DNA of the CDR3: TGTGCCAGCAGTAACGGAAACACCATATATTTT.

The chain has TRBV29-1 and TRBJ2-1, with 11 nucleotides matching TRBD2. The germline CDR1 and CDR2 sequences are SQVTM and ANQGSEA. The V segment lost 2 bases and the J segment 7 bases; nucleotides outside the gene matches: 4. The CDR3 contains 14 residues. This CDR3 is CSVESTSGRNEQFF. The CDR3 DNA reads TGCAGCGTTGAAAGCACTAGCGGGAGAAATGAGCAGTTCTTC.

The chain uses TRBV12-5 and TRBJ2-7, with 8 bases that match TRBD1. The CDR3 has 14 amino acids. Germline CDR1 is LGHNT and CDR2 is FRNRAP. Losses at the gene ends were 3 bases for V and 3 bases for J; bases not matched to a gene: 4. The CDR3: CASGFRTGLYEQYF. The CDR3 DNA sequence: TGTGCTAGTGGTTTTCGGACAGGGCTCTACGAGCAGTACTTC.

On this clone itself: Other DNA sequences in this sample translate to the same CDR3. CDR3: CASSFADTQYF. The CDR3, as DNA: TGTGCCAGCAGTTTCGCAGATACGCAGTATTTT. The chain has TRBV27 and TRBJ2-3, with D hard to call. The CDR3 consists of 11 residues. CDR1 MNHEY and CDR2 SMNVEV come from the germline V gene (reference sequence). Trimming took off 3 bases at V and 4 bases at J, with 2 bases between the two ends.

This chain joins TRBV7-9 and TRBJ2-2; 14 bases map to TRBD2. Trimming removed 5 bases from V and 4 bases from J; junction bases left unmatched: 12. The V gene's germline CDR1 is SEHNR and CDR2 FQNEAQ (reference sequence). CDR3 length: 19 amino acids. The CDR3 protein is CASSRRGLAGGSLTGELFF. In DNA form, the CDR3 reads TGTGCCAGCAGCCGAAGAGGACTAGCGGGAGGATCACTCACCGGGGAGCTGTTTTTT.

The CDR3 nucleotides read TGCGCCAGCAGCCAAGATGGATTAGAGGGGGATGAGCAGTTCTTC. Encoded protein: CASSQDGLEGDEQFF. The chain joins TRBV4-1 to TRBJ2-1; D perhaps matches TRBD1 (6 bases). The CDR3 totals 15 residues. Germline V gene data show CDR1 as MGHRA and CDR2 as YSYEKL. V was pared by 0 bases and J by 8 bases, with 14 bases between.